This passage covers 16 T cell receptor beta chains from one sample sequenced in a study of shared clonotypes between healthy human individuals. Repertoires were generated with immunoSEQ multiplex PCR, while TCRdb's copy carries only in-frame clones and drops some. The table includes 450,000 to 600,000 clones, approximately 79% detected once. Sequencing used PBMCs. The receptor source for this set is a woman in her 40s in good health. Some clones in this sample may be carry-over from other donors' samples.

V gene TRBV27 combines with J gene TRBJ1-2; D gene uncertain. Deletions cut 6 bases from V and 8 bases from J, with 16 bases between. There are 13 residues in the CDR3. The germline CDR1 and CDR2 sequences are MNHEY and SMNVEV (reference sequence). The CDR3 DNA reads as TGTGCCAGCAGCGGGCCCCGGACCTACGGCTACACCTTC. This sequence encodes CASSGPRTYGYTF.

The rearrangement uses TRBV4-3 and TRBJ2-2; the match to TRBD2 covers 9 bases. The CDR3 covers 18 residues. Germline lookup yields CDR1 LGHNA and CDR2 YSLEER. The V segment lost 0 bases and the J segment 4 bases; nucleotides outside the gene matches: 9. CDR3 in DNA: TGCGCCAGCAGCCAAGATGGGGCGGGAGGGCCGGTCACCGGGGAGCTGTTTTTT. It specifies CASSQDGAGGPVTGELFF.

This chain joins TRBV27 and TRBJ2-7; D is uncertain. Germline V gene lookup returns CDR1 MNHEY and CDR2 SMNVEV (reference sequence). The V end lost 0 bases, the J end lost 3 bases, and 6 bases lay between the germline ends. CDR3 length: 13 residues. CDR3 bases: TGTGCCAGCAGTTTATCGAGTTTCTACGAGCAGTACTTC. Translating gives CASSLSSFYEQYF.

The rearrangement uses TRBV25-1 and TRBJ2-3, with TRBD1 matching over 10 bases. This CDR3 has 16 amino acids. CDR1 MGHDK and CDR2 SYGVNS come from the germline V gene. V trimming: 3 bases; J trimming: 4 bases; junction bases outside the gene matches: 7. For the CDR3, the DNA is TGTGCCAGCAGTGAGCCCGGACAGGGGGTGGCAGATACGCAGTATTTT. Its protein product is CASSEPGQGVADTQYF.

For this clone: Different DNA sequences within this sample yield the same CDR3. The gene calls are TRBV28 and TRBJ1-5; 7 nucleotides line up with TRBD1. The V segment lost 5 bases and the J segment 2 bases; nucleotides outside the gene matches: 3. This CDR3 spans 14 amino acids. Germline CDR1 and CDR2: MDHEN and SYDVKM. This chain's CDR3 is CASSRDRGNQPQHF. The CDR3 DNA follows: TGTGCCAGCAGTCGCGACAGGGGCAATCAGCCCCAGCATTTT. Filled out from reference TRBV28 and TRBJ1-5, the complete variable domain reads DVKVTQSSRYLVKRTGEKVFLECVQDMDHENMFWYRQDPGLGLRLIYFSYDVKMKEKGDIPEGYSVSREKKERFSLILESASTNQTSMYLCASSRDRGNQPQHFGDGTRLSIL.

V usage is TRBV7-3 and J usage is TRBJ2-7, with 8 bases aligning to TRBD1. The CDR3 length is 16 residues. V gave up 4 bases and J gave up 0 bases; unmatched junction bases: 8. Germline lookup yields CDR1 SGHTA and CDR2 FQGTGA. For the CDR3, the DNA is TGTGCCAGCAGCTCCGGACAGGGTTCGAGCTCCTACGAGCAGTACTTC. Protein product: CASSSGQGSSSYEQYF.

This clone was detected only a few times. CDR3 coding DNA: TGTGCCAGCAGCCAGGGACAGGGGGCAGGCGAGCAGTACTTC. Translated, it gives CASSQGQGAGEQYF. The chain couples TRBV7-3 to TRBJ2-7; 12 bases are shared with TRBD1. V lost 5 bases and J lost 6; bases outside the gene matches: 5. CDR3 length: 14 residues. Germline V gene lookup returns CDR1 SGHTA and CDR2 FQGTGA.

V is TRBV4-1 and J is TRBJ2-7, with D uncertain. CDR1 is MGHRA, CDR2 YSYEKL, per germline. Trimming removed 0 bases from V and 2 bases from J, with 11 bases in between. The CDR3 is 15 amino acids. In nucleotides, the CDR3 is TGCGCCAGCAGCCAAGACACCTTTCCACCCTACGAGCAGTACTTC. Its translation: CASSQDTFPPYEQYF.

Remarks on this clone: A far larger clone is one nucleotide away, so this likely arose from a read error. Given the absence of the conserved phenylalanine or tryptophan at the CDR3 end, a read error is likely. The V gene is TRBV18, the J gene TRBJ2-7; TRBD1 or TRBD2 may be the D gene (5 bases each). The CDR3 length is 14 residues. Trimming left V 3 bases short and J 7 bases short, with 16 bases between. The V gene's germline CDR1 is KGHSH and CDR2 LQKENI. Here the CDR3 DNA reads TGTGCCAGCTCACCTCCTCGGGACGATCGGGAGCAGTACCTC. It translates to CASSPPRDDREQYL.

This rearrangement joins TRBV5-1 to TRBJ1-1; D might be TRBD1 (5 bases). CDR3 size: 14 residues. V was pared by 4 bases and J by 1 base, with 11 bases between. CDR1 and CDR2 (germline): SGHRS, YFSETQ. The CDR3 region has the DNA TGCGCCAGCAGCCCCGGGACGGCGAACACTGAAGCTTTCTTT. This translates into CASSPGTANTEAFF.

V usage is TRBV7-9 and J usage is TRBJ1-1, with 9 bases matching TRBD1. J gave up 4 bases and V 3 bases, and 6 bases lay outside the gene matches. Germline assignment: CDR1 SEHNR and CDR2 FQNEAQ (reference sequence). The CDR3 contains 15 residues. DNA of the CDR3: TGTGCCAGCAGCTTCGGGACAGGGAGGAGCACTGAAGCTTTCTTT. Encoded protein: CASSFGTGRSTEAFF.

The chain recombines TRBV4-3 with TRBJ1-4; D gene uncertain. The V gene lost 1 base and the J gene lost 5 bases, with 8 bases spanning the gap. The V gene's germline CDR1 is LGHNA and CDR2 YSLEER. CDR3 length: 14 amino acids. The DNA of the CDR3 is TGCGCCAGCAGCCAAGCCACAAGGAATGAAAAACTGTTTTTT. Translating gives CASSQATRNEKLFF.

The sample holds many counts of this clone. The V gene is TRBV10-3, the J gene TRBJ2-2; D gene ambiguous. The CDR3 runs to 12 residues. CDR1 is ENHRY, CDR2 SYGVKD, per germline. V lost 3 bases and J 2 bases, leaving 1 base between the germline ends. This chain's CDR3 is CAISENTGELFF. The DNA for the CDR3 is TGTGCCATCAGTGAAAACACCGGGGAGCTGTTTTTT.

V and J are TRBV4-1 and TRBJ2-2, with 7 bases fitting TRBD2. The CDR3 totals 15 residues. V trimming: 1 base; J trimming: 5 bases; junction bases outside the gene matches: 4. Per germline, CDR1 MGHRA and CDR2 YSYEKL. The CDR3 here is CASSQGRGGTGELFF. The CDR3, as DNA: TGCGCCAGCAGCCAAGGGAGGGGAGGGACCGGGGAGCTGTTTTTT.

V usage is TRBV2 and J usage is TRBJ1-2, with D possibly being TRBD1 (6 bases). This CDR3 spans 12 amino acids. V lost 6 bases and J 6 bases, leaving 11 bases between the germline ends. Looked up from germline, CDR1 is SNHLY and CDR2 is FYNNEI. This CDR3 reads CASRKGEDGYTF. CDR3 sequence (DNA): TGTGCCAGCAGAAAGGGGGAGGATGGCTACACCTTC.

As for this clone: One base away lies a much larger clone, so this may be a sequencing read error. This chain links TRBV28 with TRBJ2-1; D unresolved. Trimming removed 6 bases at V and 4 bases at J, with 4 bases between. This CDR3 spans 11 amino acids. Germline V gene lookup returns CDR1 MDHEN and CDR2 SYDVKM. The CDR3 is CASSSYNEQFF. The CDR3 DNA reads TGTGCCAGCAGCTCGTACAATGAGCAGTTCTTC. The full variable domain, its missing parts supplied by reference TRBV28 and TRBJ2-1, is DVKVTQSSRYLVKRTGEKVFLECVQDMDHENMFWYRQDPGLGLRLIYFSYDVKMKEKGDIPEGYSVSREKKERFSLILESASTNQTSMYLCASSSYNEQFFGPGTRLTVL.